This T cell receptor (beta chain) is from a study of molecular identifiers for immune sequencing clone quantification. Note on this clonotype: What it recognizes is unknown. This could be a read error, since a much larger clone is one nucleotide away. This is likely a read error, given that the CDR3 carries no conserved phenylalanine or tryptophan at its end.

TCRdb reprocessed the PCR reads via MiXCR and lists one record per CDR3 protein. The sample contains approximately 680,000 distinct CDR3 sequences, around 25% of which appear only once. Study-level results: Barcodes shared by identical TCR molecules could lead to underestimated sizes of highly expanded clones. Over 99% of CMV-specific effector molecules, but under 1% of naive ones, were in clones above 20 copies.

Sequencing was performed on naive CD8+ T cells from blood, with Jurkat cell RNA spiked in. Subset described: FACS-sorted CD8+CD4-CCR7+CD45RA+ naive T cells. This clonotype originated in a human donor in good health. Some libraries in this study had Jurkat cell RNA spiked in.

The CDR3: CASIHRQGGSYEQYS. CDR3 nucleotide sequence: TGTGCCAGCATCCACCGCCAAGGAGGGTCCTACGAGCAGTACTCC. The rearrangement uses TRBV6-5 and TRBJ2-7, with D perhaps TRBD2 (6 bases). The CDR3 consists of 15 residues. The V and J ends lost 7 bases and 1 base respectively, with 17 bases between them. The germline V gene encodes CDR1 MNHEY and CDR2 SVGAGI.